This record looks at one TCR beta chain sequence and its context. Its antigen remains unknown. The germline V gene has CDR1 MNHEY and CDR2 SMNVEV (reference sequence). The junction had 7 bases not matched to a gene; V was cut back by 5 bases and J by 8 bases. The CDR3 consists of 14 residues. The data were obtained in a study of shared clonotypes between healthy human individuals. Study-wide context: Each donor contributed plates that comprised three CD4 naive, three CD4 memory, two CD8 naive and one CD8 memory. Study observations and caveats: Naive subsets usually exceeded memory subsets in estimated richness.

It was CD45RO-negative cells, positively selected for CCR7, that made up naive CD8 cells, with terminally differentiated effector memory CD45RA+ cells excluded. The deep-level immunoSEQ assay was used. Using immunoSEQ multiplex PCR, the repertoire was profiled, and TCRdb retains in-frame clones only, with some absent. Among 550,000 to 750,000 clones listed, about 95% were seen once. The sequence came from a woman in her thirties in good health. Sequenced sample: naive CD8+ T cells sorted from blood. The J gene is TRBJ2-1, the V gene TRBV27; 9 positions match TRBD2. The CDR3: CASSVGLAGDEQFF. The CDR3, as DNA: TGTGCCAGCAGTGTGGGACTAGCTGGCGATGAGCAGTTCTTC.